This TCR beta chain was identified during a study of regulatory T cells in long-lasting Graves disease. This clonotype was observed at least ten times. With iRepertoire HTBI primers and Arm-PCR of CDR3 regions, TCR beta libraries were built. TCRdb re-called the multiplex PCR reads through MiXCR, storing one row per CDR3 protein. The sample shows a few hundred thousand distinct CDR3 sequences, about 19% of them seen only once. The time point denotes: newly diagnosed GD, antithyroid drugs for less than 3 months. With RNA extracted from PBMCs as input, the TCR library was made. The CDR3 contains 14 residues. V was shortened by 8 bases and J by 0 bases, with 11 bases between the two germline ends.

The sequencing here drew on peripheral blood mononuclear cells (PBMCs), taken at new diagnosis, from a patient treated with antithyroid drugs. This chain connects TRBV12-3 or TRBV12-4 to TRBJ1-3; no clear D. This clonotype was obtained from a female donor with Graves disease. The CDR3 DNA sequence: TGTGCCAGCGCGGGGTCAAGCTCTGGAAACACCATATATTTT. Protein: CASAGSSSGNTIYF.